The clone carrying this TCR beta chain has only a few counts. Trimming stripped 5 bases from V and 5 bases from J, with 9 bases between. Germline V gives CDR1 SGHTA, CDR2 FQGNSA. The length of the CDR3 is 12 residues. Measured with immunoSEQ multiplex PCR; TCRdb has only the in-frame clones, and not every one. The top ten hold about 8.1% of the sample, which has approximately 170,000 clones, approximately 86% seen once. This entry belongs to a study of blood T cell repertoires in COVID-19. This chain joins TRBV7-2 and TRBJ1-2, with unresolved D. This TCR derives from a woman over 75 with COVID-19, enrolled during active disease. Sequenced material: peripheral blood. The DNA of the CDR3 is TGTGCCAGCAGCCCAGAAAATTATGGCTACACCTTC. Its protein product is CASSPENYGYTF.